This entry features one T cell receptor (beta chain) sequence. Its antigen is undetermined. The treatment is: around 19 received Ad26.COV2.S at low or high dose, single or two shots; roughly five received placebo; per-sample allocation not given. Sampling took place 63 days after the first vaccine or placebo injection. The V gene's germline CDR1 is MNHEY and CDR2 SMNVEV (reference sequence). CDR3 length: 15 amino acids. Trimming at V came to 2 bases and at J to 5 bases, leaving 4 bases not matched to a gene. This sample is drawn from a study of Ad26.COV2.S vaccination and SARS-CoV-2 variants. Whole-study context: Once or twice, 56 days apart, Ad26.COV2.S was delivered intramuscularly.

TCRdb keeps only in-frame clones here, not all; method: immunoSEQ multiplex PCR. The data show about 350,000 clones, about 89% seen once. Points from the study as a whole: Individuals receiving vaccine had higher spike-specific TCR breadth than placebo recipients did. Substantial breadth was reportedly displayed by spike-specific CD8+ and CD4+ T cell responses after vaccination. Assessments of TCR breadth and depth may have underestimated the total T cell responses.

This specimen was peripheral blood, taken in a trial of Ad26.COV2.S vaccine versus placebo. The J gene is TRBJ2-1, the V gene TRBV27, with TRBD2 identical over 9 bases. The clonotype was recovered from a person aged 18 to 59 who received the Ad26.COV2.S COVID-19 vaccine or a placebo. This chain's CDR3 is CASSLGSSGNNEQFF. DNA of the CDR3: TGTGCCAGCAGTTTAGGGTCTAGCGGGAACAATGAGCAGTTCTTC.